Listed below are T cell receptor beta chains from one sample, sequenced in a study of T cell responses to AZD1222 COVID-19 vaccine. TCRdb keeps only in-frame clones here, not all; method: immunoSEQ multiplex PCR. The data hold 110,000 to 150,000 clones, with roughly 93% observed a single time. The specimen was peripheral blood, collected 28 days after the second AZD1222 dose. These receptors were collected from an adult who received the AZD1222 COVID-19 vaccine. Both conserved end residues are part of each CDR3. The D gene is left open where the match is weak. Rows may omit the clone size; those that give it use once, few, many or a size class.

D: .; V: TRBV11-3; size: .; J: TRBJ2-5; DNA: TGTGCCAGCAGCTTGGGAGACAGGACCTCGCGCCAAGAGACCCAGTACTTC; CDR3: CASSLGDRTSRQETQYF
D: .; V: TRBV18; size: once; J: TRBJ1-2; DNA: TGTGCCAGCTCACCAGAGACAGTAAACTATGGCTACACCTTC; CDR3: CASSPETVNYGYTF
D: .; V: TRBV5-1; size: .; J: TRBJ2-2; DNA: TGCGCCAGCAGCTTGGGAGACACCGGGGAGCTGTTTTTT; CDR3: CASSLGDTGELFF
D: .; V: TRBV5-1; size: .; J: TRBJ2-1; DNA: TGCGCCAGCAGCACCCTCCTAGCCCTCAATGAGCAGTTCTTC; CDR3: CASSTLLALNEQFF
D: TRBD1; V: TRBV6-5; size: .; J: TRBJ2-6; DNA: TGTGCGTCAGGACAGGGGACTTCTGGGGCCAACGTCCTGACTTTC; CDR3: CASGQGTSGANVLTF
D: TRBD2; V: TRBV12-5; size: once; J: TRBJ2-1; DNA: TGTGCTAGTGGTTTTTCCCGAACTAGCGGGGGAAATGAGCAGTTCTTC; CDR3: CASGFSRTSGGNEQFF
D: TRBD1; V: TRBV9; size: .; J: TRBJ2-3; DNA: TGTGCCAGCAGCGTAGGGACAGGGCCGCAGTATTTT; CDR3: CASSVGTGPQYF
D: .; V: TRBV7-8; size: .; J: TRBJ1-1; DNA: TGTGCCAGCAGCTTAGAGGGCCAGGGCCGGACTGAAGCTTTCTTT; CDR3: CASSLEGQGRTEAFF
D: TRBD1; V: TRBV19; size: .; J: TRBJ1-5; DNA: TGTGCCAGTAGTATTGGGGGACAGGGTGATCAGCCCCAGCATTTT; CDR3: CASSIGGQGDQPQHF
D: TRBD1; V: TRBV9; size: .; J: TRBJ1-1; DNA: TGTGCCAGCAGCGTCCGGACAGGAGACAGCCCTGTGGCTTTCTTT; CDR3: CASSVRTGDSPVAFF
D: .; V: TRBV29-1; size: .; J: TRBJ1-1; DNA: TGCAGCGTTCGGAGTAACACTGAAGCTTTCTTT; CDR3: CSVRSNTEAFF
D: .; V: TRBV29-1; size: .; J: TRBJ2-1; DNA: TGCAGCGGGCGGGCCGGAGGCGTGGGGTTCTTC; CDR3: CSGRAGGVGFF
D: .; V: TRBV10-3; size: .; J: TRBJ1-3; DNA: TGTGCCATCAGTGCGTGGAAGGCGGACGGGGAATACTCTGGAAACACCATATATTTT; CDR3: CAISAWKADGEYSGNTIYF
D: .; V: TRBV9; size: .; J: TRBJ2-5; DNA: TGTGCCAGCAGCGTAGTTGGGAAGGAGACCCAGTACTTC; CDR3: CASSVVGKETQYF
D: TRBD2; V: TRBV5-6; size: .; J: TRBJ2-1; DNA: TGTGCCAGCAGCTTTAGGACTAGCGGGGTGGCCAATGAGCAGTTCTTC; CDR3: CASSFRTSGVANEQFF
D: TRBD1; V: TRBV4-1; size: .; J: TRBJ1-2; DNA: TGCGCCAGCAGCCAGCCTCGACAGGGCTTAAGCTATGGCTACACCTTC; CDR3: CASSQPRQGLSYGYTF
D: .; V: TRBV27; size: .; J: TRBJ2-1; DNA: TGTGCCAGCAGTATTACTAGCTCCTACAATGAGCAGTTCTTC; CDR3: CASSITSSYNEQFF
D: .; V: TRBV5-1; size: .; J: TRBJ2-7; DNA: TGCGCCAGCAGCTCAGGGAACGAGCAGTACTTC; CDR3: CASSSGNEQYF
D: TRBD1; V: TRBV19; size: .; J: TRBJ1-5; DNA: TGTGCCAGTAGTATTACAGGGGTCAATCAGCCCCAGCATTTT; CDR3: CASSITGVNQPQHF
D: TRBD1; V: TRBV27; size: .; J: TRBJ2-5; DNA: TGTGCCAGCAGTCCGGGGACAGGCCAGTACCAAGAGACCCAGTACTTC; CDR3: CASSPGTGQYQETQYF
D: TRBD1; V: TRBV15; size: .; J: TRBJ1-1; DNA: TGTGCCACCAGCAGAGAGGAGACAGGGGCGGGGGCTGAAGCTTTCTTT; CDR3: CATSREETGAGAEAFF
D: TRBD1; V: TRBV11-2; size: .; J: TRBJ1-3; DNA: TGTGCCAGCAGCCCCCGGGACAGGGGGCTATCTGGAAACACCATATATTTT; CDR3: CASSPRDRGLSGNTIYF
D: .; V: TRBV19; size: .; J: TRBJ1-1; DNA: TGTGCCAGTAGTACCCGGGCCTCACTTGTTTCTGAAGCTTTCTTT; CDR3: CASSTRASLVSEAFF
D: .; V: TRBV7-3; size: .; J: TRBJ2-1; DNA: TGTGCCAGCAGCTTGACGACGACTGACTCCTACAATGAGCAGTTCTTC; CDR3: CASSLTTTDSYNEQFF
D: TRBD1; V: TRBV6-5; size: .; J: TRBJ1-3; DNA: TGTGCCAGCAGTACAGGGGGGCCCGGAAACACCATATATTTT; CDR3: CASSTGGPGNTIYF
D: .; V: TRBV30; size: few; J: TRBJ2-1; DNA: TGTGCCTGGAGTCCCCTCCGTGGGGAGCAGTTCTTC; CDR3: CAWSPLRGEQFF
D: .; V: TRBV9; size: .; J: TRBJ2-3; DNA: TGTGCCAGCAGCGTAGGACTGGGTAGCACAGATACGCAGTATTTT; CDR3: CASSVGLGSTDTQYF
D: .; V: TRBV10-3; size: .; J: TRBJ1-2; DNA: TGTGCCATCAGTCAGCAGCCCGACAGCTATGGCTACACCTTC; CDR3: CAISQQPDSYGYTF
D: TRBD2; V: TRBV6-5; size: once; J: TRBJ2-2; DNA: TGTGCCAGCAGGCTAGCGGGGGGGACAGCCGGGGAGCTGTTTTTT; CDR3: CASRLAGGTAGELFF
D: .; V: TRBV2; size: .; J: TRBJ2-7; DNA: TGTGCCAGCAGTTTACAGCCCTCCTACGAGCAGTACTTC; CDR3: CASSLQPSYEQYF
D: .; V: TRBV10-3; size: once; J: TRBJ1-1; DNA: TGTGCCATCAGTGAGTCGACCGGCCATGAAGCTTTCTTT; CDR3: CAISESTGHEAFF
D: .; V: TRBV6-2/TRBV6-3; size: .; J: TRBJ2-1; DNA: TGTGCCAGCAGTTACCCTAGAGGATCCTACAATGAGCAGTTCTTC; CDR3: CASSYPRGSYNEQFF
D: .; V: TRBV6-6; size: .; J: TRBJ1-5; DNA: TGTGCCAGCAGTCGGACTGGCGGGAATCAGCCCCAGCATTTT; CDR3: CASSRTGGNQPQHF
D: .; V: TRBV9; size: once; J: TRBJ1-1; DNA: TGTGCCAGCAGCGTAGAAGGTGTGAACACTGAAGCTTTCTTT; CDR3: CASSVEGVNTEAFF
D: TRBD1; V: TRBV19; size: .; J: TRBJ1-4; DNA: TGTGCCAGTAGTCATCGGGGGACAGGGCGGAACGAAAAACTGTTTTTT; CDR3: CASSHRGTGRNEKLFF
D: .; V: TRBV7-2; size: .; J: TRBJ2-7; DNA: TGTGCCAGCCAAAGCGGGCCCCCCGTCTACGAGCAGTACTTC; CDR3: CASQSGPPVYEQYF
D: .; V: TRBV30; size: .; J: TRBJ2-2; DNA: TGTGCCTGGAGTTGGGTGGTCGGGGAGCTGTTTTTT; CDR3: CAWSWVVGELFF
D: .; V: TRBV5-6; size: .; J: TRBJ2-3; DNA: TGTGCCAGCAGCGGAGGGACCCGGGGTATAGATACGCAGTATTTT; CDR3: CASSGGTRGIDTQYF
D: .; V: TRBV5-1; size: .; J: TRBJ2-7; DNA: TGCGCCAGCAGCTTGGTAACAGACTCCTACGAGCAGTACTTC; CDR3: CASSLVTDSYEQYF
D: .; V: TRBV5-1; size: .; J: TRBJ1-6; DNA: TGCGCCAGCAGCTTGGACGGGGGAAATTCACCCCTCCACTTT; CDR3: CASSLDGGNSPLHF
D: TRBD1; V: TRBV7-2; size: .; J: TRBJ2-1; DNA: TGTGCCAGCAGCCTACAGGACAGGGTGACTGAGCAGTTCTTC; CDR3: CASSLQDRVTEQFF
D: .; V: TRBV9; size: .; J: TRBJ2-5; DNA: TGTGCCAGCAGCGAACCAGGAGAGACCCAGTACTTC; CDR3: CASSEPGETQYF
D: .; V: TRBV6-5; size: .; J: TRBJ1-1; DNA: TGTGCCAGCAGCAAGGGGAACACTGAAGCTTTCTTT; CDR3: CASSKGNTEAFF
D: TRBD1; V: TRBV27; size: .; J: TRBJ1-2; DNA: TGTGCCAGCAGCGGACAGGGTGCCTATGGCTACACCTTC; CDR3: CASSGQGAYGYTF
D: TRBD2; V: TRBV12-3/TRBV12-4; size: once; J: TRBJ2-1; DNA: TGTGCCAGCAGCGGACTAGCGGGGGGGCGGTTCTTC; CDR3: CASSGLAGGRFF